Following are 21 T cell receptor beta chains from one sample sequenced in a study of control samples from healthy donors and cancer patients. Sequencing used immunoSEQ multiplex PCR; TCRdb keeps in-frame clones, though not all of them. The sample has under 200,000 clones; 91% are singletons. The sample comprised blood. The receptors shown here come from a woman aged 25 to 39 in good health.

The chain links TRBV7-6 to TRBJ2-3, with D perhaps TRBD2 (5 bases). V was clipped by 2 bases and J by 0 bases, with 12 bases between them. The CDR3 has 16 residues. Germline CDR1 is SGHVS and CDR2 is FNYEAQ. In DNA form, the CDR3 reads TGTGCCAGCAGCTTACGGGCCGTAGCGAGCACAGATACGCAGTATTTT. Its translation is CASSLRAVASTDTQYF. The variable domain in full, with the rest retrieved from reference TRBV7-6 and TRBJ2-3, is GAGVSQSPRYKVTKRGQDVALRCDPISGHVSLYWYRQALGQGPEFLTYFNYEAQQDKSGLPNDRFSAERPEGSISTLTIQRTEQRDSAMYRCASSLRAVASTDTQYFGPGTRLTVL.

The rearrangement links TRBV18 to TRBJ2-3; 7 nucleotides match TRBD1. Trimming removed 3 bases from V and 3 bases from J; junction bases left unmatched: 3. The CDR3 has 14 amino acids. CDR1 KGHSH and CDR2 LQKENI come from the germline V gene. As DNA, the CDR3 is TGTGCCAGCTCACCTGACAGGGTAACAGATACGCAGTATTTT. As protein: CASSPDRVTDTQYF.

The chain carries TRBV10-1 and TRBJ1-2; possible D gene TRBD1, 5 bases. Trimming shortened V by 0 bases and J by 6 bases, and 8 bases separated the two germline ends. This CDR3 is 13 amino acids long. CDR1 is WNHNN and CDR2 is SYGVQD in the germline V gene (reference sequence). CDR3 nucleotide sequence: TGCGCCAGCAGTGAGTCCAGGGCTGATGGCTACACCTTC. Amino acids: CASSESRADGYTF.

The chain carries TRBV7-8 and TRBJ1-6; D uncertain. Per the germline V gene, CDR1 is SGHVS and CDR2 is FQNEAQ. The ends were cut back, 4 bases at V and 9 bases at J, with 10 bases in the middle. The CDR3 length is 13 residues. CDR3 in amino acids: CASSSPAISPLHF. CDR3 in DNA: TGTGCCAGCAGCTCCCCGGCAATTTCACCCCTCCACTTT.

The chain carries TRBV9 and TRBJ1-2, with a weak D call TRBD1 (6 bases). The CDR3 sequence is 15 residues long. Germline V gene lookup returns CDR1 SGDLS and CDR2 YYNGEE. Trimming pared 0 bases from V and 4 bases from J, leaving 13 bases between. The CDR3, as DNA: TGTGCCAGCAGCGTAGGCCCGGGGGCCGGCTATGGCTACACCTTC. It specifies CASSVGPGAGYGYTF.

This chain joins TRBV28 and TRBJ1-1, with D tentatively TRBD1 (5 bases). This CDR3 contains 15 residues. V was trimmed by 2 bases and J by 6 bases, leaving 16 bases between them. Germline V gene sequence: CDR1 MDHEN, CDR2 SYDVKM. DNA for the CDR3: TGTGCCAGCAGTTTAGGGGGGGGAGGGCCCCCTGAAGCTTTCTTT. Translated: CASSLGGGGPPEAFF. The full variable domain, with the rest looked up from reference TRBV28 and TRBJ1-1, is DVKVTQSSRYLVKRTGEKVFLECVQDMDHENMFWYRQDPGLGLRLIYFSYDVKMKEKGDIPEGYSVSREKKERFSLILESASTNQTSMYLCASSLGGGGPPEAFFGQGTRLTVV.

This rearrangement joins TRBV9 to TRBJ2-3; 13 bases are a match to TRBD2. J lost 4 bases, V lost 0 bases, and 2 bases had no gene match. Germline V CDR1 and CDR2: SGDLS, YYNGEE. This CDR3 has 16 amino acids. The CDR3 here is CASSVGGLAGSDTQYF. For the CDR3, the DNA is TGTGCCAGCAGCGTAGGGGGACTAGCGGGGTCAGATACGCAGTATTTT. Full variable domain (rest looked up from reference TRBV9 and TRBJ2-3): DSGVTQTPKHLITATGQRVTLRCSPRSGDLSVYWYQQSLDQGLQFLIQYYNGEERAKGNILERFSAQQFPDLHSELNLSSLELGDSALYFCASSVGGLAGSDTQYFGPGTRLTVL.

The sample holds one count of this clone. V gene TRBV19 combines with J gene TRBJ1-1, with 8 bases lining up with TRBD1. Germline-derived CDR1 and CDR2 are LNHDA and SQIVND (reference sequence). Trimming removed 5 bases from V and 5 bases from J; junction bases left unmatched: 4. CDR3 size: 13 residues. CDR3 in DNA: TGTGCCAGTAGTGCTTACAGGGGGACTGAAGCTTTCTTT. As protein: CASSAYRGTEAFF.

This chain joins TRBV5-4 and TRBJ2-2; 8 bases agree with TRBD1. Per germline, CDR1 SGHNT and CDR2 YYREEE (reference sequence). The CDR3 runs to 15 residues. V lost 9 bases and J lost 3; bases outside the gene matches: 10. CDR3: CATRPQQGDTGELFF. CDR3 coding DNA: TGTGCCACTAGGCCCCAACAGGGGGACACCGGGGAGCTGTTTTTT.

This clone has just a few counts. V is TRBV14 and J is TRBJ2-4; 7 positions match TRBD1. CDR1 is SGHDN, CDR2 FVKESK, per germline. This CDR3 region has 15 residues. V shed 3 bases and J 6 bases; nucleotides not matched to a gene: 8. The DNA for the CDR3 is TGTGCCAGCAGCCAGTCCGGGACAGTGGCAAACATTCAGTACTTC. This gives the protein CASSQSGTVANIQYF. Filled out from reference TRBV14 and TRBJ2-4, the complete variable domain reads EAGVTQFPSHSVIEKGQTVTLRCDPISGHDNLYWYRRVMGKEIKFLLHFVKESKQDESGMPNNRFLAERTGGTYSTLKVQPAELEDSGVYFCASSQSGTVANIQYFGAGTRLSVL.

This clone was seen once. The chain's CDR3 is CASRYREYGELFF. In DNA form, the CDR3 reads TGTGCCAGCAGGTACAGGGAGTACGGGGAGCTGTTTTTT. The chain couples TRBV21-1 to TRBJ2-2; the table calls TRBD1, which could not be checked here. TRBV21-1 is tagged as a pseudogene. This CDR3 is built from 13 residues.

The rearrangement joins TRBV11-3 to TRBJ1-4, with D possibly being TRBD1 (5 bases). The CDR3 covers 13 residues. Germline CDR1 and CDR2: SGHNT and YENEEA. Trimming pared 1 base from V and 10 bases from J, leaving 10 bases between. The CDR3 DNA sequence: TGTGCCAGCAGCTTAGGGGGCGGTGGAAAACTGTTTTTT. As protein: CASSLGGGGKLFF.

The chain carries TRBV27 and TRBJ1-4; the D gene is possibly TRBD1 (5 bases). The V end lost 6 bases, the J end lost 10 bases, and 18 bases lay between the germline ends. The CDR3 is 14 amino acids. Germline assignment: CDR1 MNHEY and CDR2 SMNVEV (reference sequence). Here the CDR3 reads CASSTTSDGGKLFF. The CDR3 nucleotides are TGTGCCAGCAGCACTACCTCCGACGGGGGAAAACTGTTTTTT.

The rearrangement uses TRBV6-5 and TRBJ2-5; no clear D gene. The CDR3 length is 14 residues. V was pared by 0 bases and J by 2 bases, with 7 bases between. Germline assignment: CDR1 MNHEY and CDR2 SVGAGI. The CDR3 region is CASSYSTAQETQYF. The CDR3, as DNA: TGTGCCAGCAGTTACTCAACAGCTCAAGAGACCCAGTACTTC.

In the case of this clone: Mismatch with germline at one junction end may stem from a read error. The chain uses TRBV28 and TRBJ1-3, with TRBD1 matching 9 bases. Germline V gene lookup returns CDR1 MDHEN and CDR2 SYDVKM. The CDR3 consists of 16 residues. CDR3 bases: TGTGCCAGCAGTTTCCTCGACAGGGGGGATGGAGACACCATATATTTT. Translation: CASSFLDRGDGDTIYF.

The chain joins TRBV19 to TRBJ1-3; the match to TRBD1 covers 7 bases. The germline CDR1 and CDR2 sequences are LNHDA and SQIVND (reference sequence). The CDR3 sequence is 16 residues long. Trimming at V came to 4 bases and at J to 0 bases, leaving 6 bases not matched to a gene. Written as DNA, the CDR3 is TGTGCCAGTAGTACCCAGGGGGTTTTCTCTGGAAACACCATATATTTT. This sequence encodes CASSTQGVFSGNTIYF. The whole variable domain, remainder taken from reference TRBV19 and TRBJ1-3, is DGGITQSPKYLFRKEGQNVTLSCEQNLNHDAMYWYRQDPGQGLRLIYYSQIVNDFQKGDIAEGYSVSREKKESFPLTVTSAQKNPTAFYLCASSTQGVFSGNTIYFGEGSWLTVV.

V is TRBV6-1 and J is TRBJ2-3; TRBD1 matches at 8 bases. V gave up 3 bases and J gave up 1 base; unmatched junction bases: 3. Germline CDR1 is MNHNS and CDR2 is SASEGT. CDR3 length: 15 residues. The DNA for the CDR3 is TGTGCCAGCAGTGAGGAGACAGGGGGCACAGATACGCAGTATTTT. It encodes CASSEETGGTDTQYF.

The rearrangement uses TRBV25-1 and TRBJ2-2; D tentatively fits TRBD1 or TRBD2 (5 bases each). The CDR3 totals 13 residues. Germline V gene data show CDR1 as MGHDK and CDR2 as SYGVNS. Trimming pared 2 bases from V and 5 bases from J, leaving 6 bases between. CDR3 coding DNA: TGTGCCAGCAGTGAAGGGGGTACCGGGGAGCTGTTTTTT. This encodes CASSEGGTGELFF.

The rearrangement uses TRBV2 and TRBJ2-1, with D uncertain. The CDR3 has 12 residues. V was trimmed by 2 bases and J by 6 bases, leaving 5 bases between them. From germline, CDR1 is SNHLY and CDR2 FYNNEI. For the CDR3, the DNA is TGTGCCAGCAGTGAATTCCGCAATGAGCAGTTCTTC. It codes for CASSEFRNEQFF.

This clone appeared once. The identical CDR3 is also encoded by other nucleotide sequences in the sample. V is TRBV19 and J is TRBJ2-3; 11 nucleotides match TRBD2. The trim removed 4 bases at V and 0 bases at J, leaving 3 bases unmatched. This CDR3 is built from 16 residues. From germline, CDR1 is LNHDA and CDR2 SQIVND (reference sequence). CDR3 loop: CASSTRTSGSTDTQYF. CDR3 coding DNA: TGTGCCAGTAGTACCCGGACTAGCGGGAGCACAGATACGCAGTATTTT. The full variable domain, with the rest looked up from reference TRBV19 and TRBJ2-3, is DGGITQSPKYLFRKEGQNVTLSCEQNLNHDAMYWYRQDPGQGLRLIYYSQIVNDFQKGDIAEGYSVSREKKESFPLTVTSAQKNPTAFYLCASSTRTSGSTDTQYFGPGTRLTVL.

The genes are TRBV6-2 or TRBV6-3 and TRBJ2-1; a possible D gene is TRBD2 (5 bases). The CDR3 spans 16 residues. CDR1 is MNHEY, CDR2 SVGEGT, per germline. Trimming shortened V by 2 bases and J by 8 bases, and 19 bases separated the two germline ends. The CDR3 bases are TGTGCCAGCAGTTACGGAGTGGGAGTTTTCCAGGATGAGCAGTTCTTC. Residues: CASSYGVGVFQDEQFF.